The clone carrying this T cell receptor beta chain was seen many times. Its antigen is not identified. These data originate in a study of T cell repertoires in cytomegalovirus infection. The overall study: Matching HLA type and CMV infection were both indicated by public TCR beta signatures.

TCRdb reanalysed the reads using MiXCR and keeps one entry per CDR3 protein. The repertoire includes under 100,000 distinct CDR3 sequences, 3.7% of them detected once, and approximately 5% sits in the top ten. Germline V gives CDR1 SEHNR, CDR2 FQNEAQ (reference sequence). The CDR3 totals 12 residues. Trimming pared 5 bases from V and 6 bases from J, leaving 8 bases between. Whole-study results and caveats: Frequencies of public TCR beta families were cumulated, and this identified carriers of CMV plus the relevant HLA.

The V call is TRBV7-9, the J call TRBJ2-1, with unresolved D. The sequencing input was PBMCs. This clonotype was sampled from a human donor in good health (CMV status not recorded). Some clones in this sample may be carry-over from other donors' samples. CDR3 loop: CASSQTLNEQFF. The DNA for the CDR3 is TGTGCCAGCAGCCAGACCCTCAATGAGCAGTTCTTC. The complete variable domain, with remaining parts taken from reference TRBV7-9 and TRBJ2-1, reads DTGVSQNPRHKITKRGQNVTFRCDPISEHNRLYWYRQTLGQGPEFLTYFQNEAQLEKSRLLSDRFSAERPKGSFSTLEIQRTEQGDSAMYLCASSQTLNEQFFGPGTRLTVL.